A selection of T cell receptor beta chains follows, all from one sample in a study of CD4 T cells in lung cancer. Measured with immunoSEQ multiplex PCR; TCRdb has only the in-frame clones, and not every one. The sample has over 8,000 clones, over 65% seen once; the top ten hold over 15%. The sequenced sample consisted of normal lung tissue taken away from the tumor. These receptors were taken from a man aged 55 to 70 with non-small cell lung cancer. Each CDR3 is given with its conserved first and last residue. A D gene is named only where the DNA matches it firmly.

d_call v_call cdr3_aa
NA TRBV6-1 CASSEPRDFEKLFF
NA TRBV4-1 CASSQVAGNNEQFF
TRBD1 TRBV19 CASSQQGATDTQYF
NA TRBV7-3 CASSPRVAGEQFF
NA TRBV6-5 CASTSTGPSGNTIYF
NA TRBV19 CASNQGRSTDTQYF
NA TRBV2 CASRDSTNYGYTF
NA TRBV28 CASSLWGGDGQPQHF
TRBD2 TRBV30 CAWSRWIAGGSPLRDEQFF
TRBD2 TRBV6-4 CASSENVGRGTDTQYF
NA TRBV29-1 CSVFRGETQYF
NA TRBV6-1 CASSEGTAQGLKTQYF
NA TRBV9 CASSPSAFGGWKDTEAFF
NA TRBV7-4 CASSCRDSRGRAFF
NA TRBV5-1 CASSLQRGETQYF
TRBD2 TRBV2 CASGPSGRPKDTQYF
TRBD1 TRBV7-9 CASSSGQGGTDTQYF
TRBD1 TRBV9 CASSPTGGLVYEQYF
TRBD2 TRBV19 CATKGTSGRPDTQYF
NA TRBV11-2 CASSSGLLQETQYF
NA TRBV4-2 CASSQDGRGSRTYEQYF
NA TRBV9 CASSVGSSQETQYF
TRBD2 TRBV6-7 CASSYPGTSGRREVRNEQFF
NA TRBV29-1 CSVGPGSYEQYF
NA TRBV30 CAYTWALNTEAFF
TRBD1 TRBV2 CASSKGQEGNEQFF
NA TRBV11-3 CASSPYRATEAFF
TRBD2 TRBV5-6 CASSPGLAGGPWSQYF
NA TRBV6-5 CASTGDSYGYTF
NA TRBV29-1 CSVESQAGYGYTF
NA TRBV30 CAWSLGGDQPQHF
TRBD2 TRBV6-4 CASSDESGKNEQFF
TRBD1 TRBV10-2 CASRKQGAFVTEAFF
NA TRBV14 CASSQVRGETQYF
NA TRBV18 CASGRQGDSPLHF
TRBD2 TRBV5-1 CASSIAGSTDTQYF
NA TRBV19 CASTPLGRAEAFF
NA TRBV19 CASSIDPFSEQFF
TRBD2 TRBV18 CASSVSVAGAGANVLTF
NA TRBV29-1 CSVGSGTSQYF
TRBD2 TRBV5-1 CASSEGLAGANTGELFF
TRBD2 TRBV7-7 CASSPGGGLETQYF
NA TRBV5-1 CASSLGQGSSPSIQYF
NA TRBV6-1 CASSIGGGMNTEAFF
TRBD2 TRBV6-1 CASSLGTRGVKTQYF
NA TRBV4-1 CASSQVSGADNEQFF
NA TRBV18 CASSPSRDIVQPQHF
TRBD2 TRBV7-3 CASSEGLAGGHIPYEQYF
TRBD1 TRBV2 CASSYRGPTDTQYF
NA TRBV7-9 CASSLGRTTFF
TRBD2 TRBV4-2 CASSPERERPYEQYF
TRBD2 TRBV11-2 CASSLVRGVNEQFF
NA TRBV5-5 CASSFGGLQETQYF
TRBD2 TRBV27 CASRMTLAGGHGELFF
TRBD1 TRBV5-1 CASRAGTGSSGANVLTF